This record looks at one T cell receptor (beta chain) sequence and its context. Its antigen is undetermined. From germline, CDR1 is MNHEY and CDR2 SMNVEV (reference sequence). The V and J ends lost 2 bases and 4 bases respectively, with 6 bases between them. The CDR3 consists of 12 residues. The entire patient cohort was treatment-naive prior to thyroid surgery. These data originate in a study of metastatic and nonmetastatic thyroid tumors. About the study: Malignant thyroid and benign thyroid patients provided blood and tumor or nodule tissue whose repertoires were compared. General study points: Reports indicated that malignant thyroid tumors showed significantly higher TCR beta diversity than benign nodules did, in blood and tumor.

TCRdb re-called the PCR reads through MiXCR. The data show 30,000 to 35,000 clones, over 12% seen once. The rearrangement links TRBV27 to TRBJ2-7; D may be TRBD1 or TRBD2 (5 bases each). The receptor comes from a male donor with papillary thyroid cancer or a benign thyroid nodule (not recorded which). Some clones in this sample may be carry-over from other donors' samples. The sequencing sample was made of blood. The CDR3 DNA reads as TGTGCCAGCAGTTTAGAGGGGTACGAGCAGTACTTC. Residues: CASSLEGYEQYF.